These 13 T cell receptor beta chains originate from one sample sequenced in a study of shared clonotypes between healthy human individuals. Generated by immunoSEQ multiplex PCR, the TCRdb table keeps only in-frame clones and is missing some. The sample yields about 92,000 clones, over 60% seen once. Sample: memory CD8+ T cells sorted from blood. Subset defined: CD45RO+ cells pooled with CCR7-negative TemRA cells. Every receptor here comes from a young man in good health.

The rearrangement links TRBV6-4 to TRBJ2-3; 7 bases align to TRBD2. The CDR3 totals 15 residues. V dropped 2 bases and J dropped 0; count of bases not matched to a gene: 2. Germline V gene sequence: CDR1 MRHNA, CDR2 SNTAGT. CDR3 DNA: TGTGCCAGCAGTGACGGCGGGGGAAGCACAGATACGCAGTATTTT. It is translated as CASSDGGGSTDTQYF.

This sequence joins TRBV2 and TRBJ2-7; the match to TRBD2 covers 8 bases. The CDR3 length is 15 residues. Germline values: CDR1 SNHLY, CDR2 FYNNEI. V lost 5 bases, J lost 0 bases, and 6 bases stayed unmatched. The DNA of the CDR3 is TGTGCCAGCAGTCCCCAAAGCGGGAGCTCCTACGAGCAGTACTTC. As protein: CASSPQSGSSYEQYF. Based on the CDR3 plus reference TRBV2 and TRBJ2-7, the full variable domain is EPEVTQTPSHQVTQMGQEVILRCVPISNHLYFYWYRQILGQKVEFLVSFYNNEISEKSEIFDDQFSVERPDGSNFTLKIRSTKLEDSAMYFCASSPQSGSSYEQYFGPGTRLTVT.

The CDR3 region has the DNA TGTGCCAGCAGCTTTCGGCAGGGGAACACTGAAGCTTTCTTT. Its translation: CASSFRQGNTEAFF. The chain recombines TRBV11-2 with TRBJ1-1, with a possible D match to TRBD1 (5 bases). Looked up from germline, CDR1 is SGHAT and CDR2 is FQNNGV. The CDR3 is 14 residues long. V lost 3 bases to trimming and J lost 1 base, with 9 bases between them.

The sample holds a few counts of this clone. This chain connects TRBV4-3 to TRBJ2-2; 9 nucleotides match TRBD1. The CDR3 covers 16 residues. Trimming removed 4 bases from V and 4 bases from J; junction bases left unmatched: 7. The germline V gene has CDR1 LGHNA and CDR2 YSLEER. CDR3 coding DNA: TGCGCCAGCAGCCCTGGACAGGGGTCCTTCACCGGGGAGCTGTTTTTT. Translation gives CASSPGQGSFTGELFF.

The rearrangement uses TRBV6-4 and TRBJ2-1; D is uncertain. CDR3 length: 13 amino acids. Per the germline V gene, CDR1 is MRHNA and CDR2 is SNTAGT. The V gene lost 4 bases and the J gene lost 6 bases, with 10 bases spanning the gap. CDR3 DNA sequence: TGTGCCAGCAGTGTTGGGGTTTCCAATGAGCAGTTCTTC. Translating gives CASSVGVSNEQFF.

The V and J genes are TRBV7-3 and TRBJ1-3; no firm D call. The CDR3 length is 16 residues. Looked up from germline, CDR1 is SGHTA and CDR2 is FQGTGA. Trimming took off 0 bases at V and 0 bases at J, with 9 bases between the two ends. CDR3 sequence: CASSLTGGSSGNTIYF. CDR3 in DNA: TGTGCCAGCAGCTTAACGGGTGGGAGCTCTGGAAACACCATATATTTT.

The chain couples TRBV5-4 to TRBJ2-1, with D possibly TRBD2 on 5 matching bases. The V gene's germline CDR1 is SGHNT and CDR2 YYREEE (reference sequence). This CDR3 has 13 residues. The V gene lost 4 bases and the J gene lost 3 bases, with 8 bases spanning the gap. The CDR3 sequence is CASSPRDYNEQFF. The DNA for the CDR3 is TGTGCCAGCAGCCCCCGGGACTACAATGAGCAGTTCTTC.

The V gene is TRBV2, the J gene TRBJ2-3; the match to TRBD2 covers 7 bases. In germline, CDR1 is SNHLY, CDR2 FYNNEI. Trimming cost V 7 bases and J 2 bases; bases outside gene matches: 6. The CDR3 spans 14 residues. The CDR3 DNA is TGTGCCAGCACTAGCGGACTACCCACAGATACGCAGTATTTT. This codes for CASTSGLPTDTQYF.

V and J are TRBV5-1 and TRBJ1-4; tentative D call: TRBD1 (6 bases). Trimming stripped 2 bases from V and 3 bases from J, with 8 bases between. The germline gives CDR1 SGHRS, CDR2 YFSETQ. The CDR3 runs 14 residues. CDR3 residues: CASSLQGSNEKLFF. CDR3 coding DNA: TGCGCCAGCAGCTTACAGGGTTCTAATGAAAAACTGTTTTTT.

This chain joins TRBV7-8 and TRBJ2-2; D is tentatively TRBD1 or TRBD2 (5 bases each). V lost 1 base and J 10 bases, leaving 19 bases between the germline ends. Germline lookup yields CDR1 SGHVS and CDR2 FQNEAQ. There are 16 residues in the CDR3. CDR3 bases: TGTGCCAGCAGCTTAGGGTCCCGGACGGGGCCCGAGGAGCTGTTTTTT. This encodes CASSLGSRTGPEELFF. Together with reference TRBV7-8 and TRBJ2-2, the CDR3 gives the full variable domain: GAGVSQSPRYKVAKRGQDVALRCDPISGHVSLFWYQQALGQGPEFLTYFQNEAQLDKSGLPSDRFFAERPEGSVSTLKIQRTQQEDSAVYLCASSLGSRTGPEELFFGEGSRLTVL.

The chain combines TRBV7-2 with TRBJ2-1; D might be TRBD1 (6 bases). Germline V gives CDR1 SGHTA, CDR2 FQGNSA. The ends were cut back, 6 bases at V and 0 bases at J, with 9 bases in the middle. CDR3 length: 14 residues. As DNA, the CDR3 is TGTGCCAGCAGGCAGGGGATCTCCTACAATGAGCAGTTCTTC. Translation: CASRQGISYNEQFF.

The CDR3 here is CASHRMDQPQHF. As DNA, the CDR3 is TGTGCCAGCCATCGAATGGATCAGCCCCAGCATTTT. This chain uses TRBV28 with TRBJ1-5; no clear D. Per the germline V gene, CDR1 is MDHEN and CDR2 is SYDVKM. The CDR3 sequence is 12 residues long. The germline V and J ends were trimmed by 8 bases and 5 bases, with 10 bases remaining between them.

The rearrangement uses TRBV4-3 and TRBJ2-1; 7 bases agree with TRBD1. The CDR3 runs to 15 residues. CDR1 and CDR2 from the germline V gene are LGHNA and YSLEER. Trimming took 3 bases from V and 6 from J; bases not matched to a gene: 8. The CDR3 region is CASSQQDSGGNEQFF. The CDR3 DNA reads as TGCGCCAGCAGCCAGCAAGATTCAGGGGGCAATGAGCAGTTCTTC.